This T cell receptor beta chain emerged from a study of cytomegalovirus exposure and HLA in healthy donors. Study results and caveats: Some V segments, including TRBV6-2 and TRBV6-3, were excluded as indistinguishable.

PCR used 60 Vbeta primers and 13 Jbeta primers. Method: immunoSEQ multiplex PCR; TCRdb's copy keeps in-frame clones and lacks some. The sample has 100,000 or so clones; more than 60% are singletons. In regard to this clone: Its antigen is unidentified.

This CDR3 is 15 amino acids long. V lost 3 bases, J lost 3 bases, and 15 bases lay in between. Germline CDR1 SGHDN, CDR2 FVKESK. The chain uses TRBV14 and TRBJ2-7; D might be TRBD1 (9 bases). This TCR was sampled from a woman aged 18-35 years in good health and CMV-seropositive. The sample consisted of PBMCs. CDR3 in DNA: TGTGCCAGCAGCCAGGGACAGGGACTAGGCTACGAGCAGTACTTC. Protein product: CASSQGQGLGYEQYF.